Shown below are 13 T cell receptor beta chains from a single sample sequenced in a study of blood T cell repertoires in COVID-19. Produced via immunoSEQ multiplex PCR; TCRdb's table is partial and in-frame only. Of about 310,000 clones detected, 80% to 90% appear once; the ten largest clones hold around 2.1%. What was sequenced was PBMCs or T cells enriched from blood (not recorded which). Source of these receptors: a man in his thirties or forties who had recovered from COVID-19.

The chain has TRBV30 and TRBJ1-3; 9 nucleotides match TRBD1. Trimming cost V 1 base and J 2 bases; bases outside gene matches: 3. CDR1 is GTSNPN, CDR2 SVGIG, per germline (reference sequence). This CDR3 spans 15 amino acids. CDR3 region: CAWSETGGAGNTIYF. The CDR3 bases are TGTGCCTGGAGTGAAACAGGGGGCGCTGGAAACACCATATATTTT. Complete variable domain (other parts from reference TRBV30 and TRBJ1-3): SQTIHQWPATLVQPVGSPLSLECTVEGTSNPNLYWYRQAAGRGLQLLFYSVGIGQISSEVPQNLSASRPQDRQFILSSKKLLLSDSGFYLCAWSETGGAGNTIYFGEGSWLTVV.

This clone has only one observation. The CDR3 DNA reads as TGTGCCAGCAGCTCGACAGGATATCAGCCCCAGCATTTT. Protein sequence: CASSSTGYQPQHF. The genes are TRBV7-2 and TRBJ1-5, with D tentatively TRBD1 (6 bases). The CDR3 has 13 residues. V was trimmed by 4 bases and J by 5 bases, leaving 9 bases between them. Per germline, CDR1 SGHTA and CDR2 FQGNSA.

Of note for this clone: This same CDR3 is encoded by further DNA sequences in the sample. This chain connects TRBV4-3 to TRBJ1-2, with 8 bases matching TRBD1. Per the germline V gene, CDR1 is LGHNA and CDR2 is YSLEER. The length of the CDR3 is 13 residues. V lost 3 bases, J lost 3 bases, and 0 bases stayed unmatched. CDR3 DNA: TGCGCCAGCAGCCAGGACAGGGACTATGGCTACACCTTC. It specifies CASSQDRDYGYTF.

The chain links TRBV18 to TRBJ1-2; maybe TRBD1 (5 bases). Per the germline V gene, CDR1 is KGHSH and CDR2 is LQKENI. The CDR3 has 14 amino acids. V gave up 0 bases and J gave up 3 bases, with 8 bases separating them. The CDR3 loop reads CASSPPGRDYGYTF. CDR3 DNA: TGTGCCAGCTCACCACCGGGCAGGGACTATGGCTACACCTTC.

The gene calls are TRBV2 and TRBJ2-1, with D possibly matching TRBD2 (5 bases). The CDR3 is 15 amino acids. Germline V gives CDR1 SNHLY, CDR2 FYNNEI. Trimming cost V 4 bases and J 5 bases, with 15 bases left between them. DNA of the CDR3: TGTGCCAGCAGTGGTGGACTTCAAAAGGACAATGAGCAGTTCTTC. It yields the protein CASSGGLQKDNEQFF. The variable domain in full, with the rest retrieved from reference TRBV2 and TRBJ2-1, is EPEVTQTPSHQVTQMGQEVILRCVPISNHLYFYWYRQILGQKVEFLVSFYNNEISEKSEIFDDQFSVERPDGSNFTLKIRSTKLEDSAMYFCASSGGLQKDNEQFFGPGTRLTVL.

The chain employs TRBV18 and TRBJ2-3; 8 bases map to TRBD1. The CDR3 is 14 residues long. With V trimmed by 4 bases and J by 1 base, 1 base remained unmatched. Germline V gene sequence: CDR1 KGHSH, CDR2 LQKENI. For the CDR3, the DNA is TGTGCCAGCTCACAGGGACAGGGCACAGATACGCAGTATTTT. Residues: CASSQGQGTDTQYF.

The gene calls are TRBV6-5 and TRBJ2-3; TRBD2 is a possible D gene (5 bases). Trimming cost V 6 bases and J 4 bases, with 17 bases left between them. The germline V gene encodes CDR1 MNHEY and CDR2 SVGAGI. The CDR3 length is 15 residues. The CDR3 spells CASRDLGGGADTQYF. CDR3 coding DNA: TGTGCCAGCAGAGATCTAGGAGGCGGCGCAGATACGCAGTATTTT.

The chain uses TRBV4-1 and TRBJ2-7, with a possible D match to TRBD1 (7 bases). The V gene lost 3 bases and the J gene lost 3 bases, with 15 bases spanning the gap. This CDR3 is 15 amino acids long. CDR1 and CDR2 (germline): MGHRA, YSYEKL. The DNA of the CDR3 is TGCGCCAGCAGCCAGATCGCGGGACAGAGCTACGAGCAGTACTTC. It encodes CASSQIAGQSYEQYF.

This chain joins TRBV29-1 and TRBJ2-2; D ambiguous. The germline V gene encodes CDR1 SQVTM and CDR2 ANQGSEA. The CDR3 loop spans 14 amino acids. Trimming cost V 1 base and J 2 bases, with 8 bases left between them. The CDR3, as DNA: TGCAGCGTTGAAGTAACACCAAACACCGGGGAGCTGTTTTTT. It encodes CSVEVTPNTGELFF.

V is TRBV9 and J is TRBJ1-6, with D tentatively TRBD1 (5 bases). The CDR3 runs to 14 residues. Germline lookup yields CDR1 SGDLS and CDR2 YYNGEE. V lost 2 bases and J 6 bases, leaving 9 bases between the germline ends. CDR3 bases: TGTGCCAGCAGCGTCCTAGGGGTTAATTCACCCCTCCACTTT. The encoded protein is CASSVLGVNSPLHF.

The rearrangement uses TRBV18 and TRBJ2-7, with D unclear. Looked up from germline, CDR1 is KGHSH and CDR2 is LQKENI. V was cut by 6 bases and J by 3 bases, with 6 bases left in between. The CDR3 is 11 residues long. CDR3 region: CASSEDYEQYF. Here the CDR3 DNA reads TGTGCCAGCTCCGAGGACTACGAGCAGTACTTC.

This clone was counted a few times. J is TRBJ2-2 and V is TRBV25-1, with a weak D call TRBD2 (5 bases). The germline gives CDR1 MGHDK, CDR2 SYGVNS. V was shortened by 3 bases and J by 6 bases, with 14 bases between the two germline ends. CDR3 length: 15 amino acids. CDR3 nucleotide sequence: TGTGCCAGCAGTGATAAGACGGAGGCAGCCGGGGAGCTGTTTTTT. It specifies CASSDKTEAAGELFF.

The chain joins TRBV5-1 to TRBJ2-2; TRBD2 is a possible D gene (5 bases). Trimming pared 0 bases from V and 4 bases from J, leaving 7 bases between. The CDR3 contains 14 residues. Per the germline V gene, CDR1 is SGHRS and CDR2 is YFSETQ. CDR3 nucleotide sequence: TGCGCCAGCAGCTTGGAGGGAGTCACCGGGGAGCTGTTTTTT. This sequence encodes CASSLEGVTGELFF.